This T cell receptor beta chain originates from a study of early stage breast cancer tumors. Study information: ER+/PR+/HER2- status applied to about 70% of the 16 invasive breast tumors. Study results and caveats: Bulk DNA sequencing of unsorted cells missed chain pairing and markers. Commonly generated sequences made up most enriched TCRB sequences shared between patients.

The CDR3 totals 16 residues. Trimming stripped 0 bases from V and 0 bases from J, with 13 bases between. Germline V gives CDR1 SGHNT, CDR2 YYREEE (reference sequence). About 17-55 mg of tumor tissue was diced per sample. For this clone: The target antigen is unknown.

Clones were sequenced by immunoSEQ multiplex PCR, and TCRdb holds only the in-frame ones, with some missing. Counted here are about 34,000 clones, roughly 81% occurring once; the ten biggest clones make up around 10%. The receptor was derived from a person in their thirties with breast cancer. Sequenced material: breast tumor tissue. The J gene is TRBJ2-7, the V gene TRBV5-4, with D perhaps given as TRBD1 or TRBD2 (5 bases each). The CDR3 DNA reads as TGTGCCAGCAGCTTGGAGTCGGGGCTGTACTCCTACGAGCAGTACTTC. Its protein is CASSLESGLYSYEQYF.